These T cell receptor beta chains were read from a single sample in a study of blood T cell repertoires in COVID-19. Assay: immunoSEQ multiplex PCR; the TCRdb copy retains only in-frame clones and omits some. The sample includes 250,000 or so clones, roughly 79% of them seen just once. The sequencing input was peripheral blood. These receptor sequences come from a woman of 80 years or more with acute or convalescent COVID-19. Both conserved end residues are part of each CDR3. The D gene is left open where the match is weak. Only part of the rows carry a size: once, few, many, or a class if the clone is expanded.

size: once; V: TRBV4-2; D: TRBD1; J: TRBJ1-2; DNA: TGTGCCAGCAGCCCCCCGGGACAGGGGAAGATGGAAGGCTACACCTTC; CDR3: CASSPPGQGKMEGYTF
size: -; V: TRBV7-9; D: -; J: TRBJ2-3; DNA: TGTGCCAGCAGCTTAGATCAGACGGGTGATACGCAGTATTTT; CDR3: CASSLDQTGDTQYF
size: -; V: TRBV5-5; D: -; J: TRBJ2-5; DNA: TGTGCCAGCAGCCTGAACAGGGATCAGACCCAGTACTTC; CDR3: CASSLNRDQTQYF
size: -; V: TRBV19; D: TRBD1; J: TRBJ1-2; DNA: TGTGCCAGTAGTATCGATAACAGGGGAAGGGGCTACACCTTC; CDR3: CASSIDNRGRGYTF
size: -; V: TRBV11-2; D: -; J: TRBJ2-7; DNA: TGTGCCAGCAGCCCCTCAGCGGGTAGCTCCTACGAGCAGTACTTC; CDR3: CASSPSAGSSYEQYF
size: -; V: TRBV2; D: -; J: TRBJ1-6; DNA: TGTGCCAGCAGTGCGGACACAGCCCTCCACTTT; CDR3: CASSADTALHF
size: -; V: TRBV6-2/TRBV6-3; D: -; J: TRBJ2-1; DNA: TGTGCCAGCAGTTACTCGCCTGTACTAGGCCTCTACAATGAGCAGTTCTTC; CDR3: CASSYSPVLGLYNEQFF
size: once; V: TRBV5-4; D: TRBD1; J: TRBJ1-1; DNA: TGTGCCAGCAGCTCCGGACAGGTTGGCACTGAAGCTTTCTTT; CDR3: CASSSGQVGTEAFF
size: -; V: TRBV5-1; D: -; J: TRBJ2-7; DNA: TGCGCCAGCAGAGCGAATACGGGGGACGAGCAGTACTTC; CDR3: CASRANTGDEQYF
size: -; V: TRBV12-3/TRBV12-4; D: -; J: TRBJ2-5; DNA: TGTGCCAGCAGTCCAACAACGGGGACCCAGTACTTC; CDR3: CASSPTTGTQYF
size: few; V: TRBV5-5; D: -; J: TRBJ2-2; DNA: TGTGCCAGCAGCTTGGGACAGACGAACACCGGGGAGCTGTTTTTT; CDR3: CASSLGQTNTGELFF
size: -; V: TRBV7-3; D: -; J: TRBJ2-1; DNA: TGTGCCAGCAGCTTAGGTCTGGGGGGTTACAATGAGCAGTTCTTC; CDR3: CASSLGLGGYNEQFF
size: -; V: TRBV5-4; D: TRBD1; J: TRBJ2-1; DNA: TGTGCCAGCAGCTGGGGGACAGGGGGCAATGAGCAGTTCTTC; CDR3: CASSWGTGGNEQFF
size: -; V: TRBV28; D: TRBD1; J: TRBJ1-1; DNA: TGTGCCAGCAGTTCAACCGGGACAGGGCCCCGGCAAGCTTTCTTT; CDR3: CASSSTGTGPRQAFF
size: once; V: TRBV29-1; D: -; J: TRBJ1-5; DNA: TGCAGCGCTGCGAGTAATAGCAATCAGCCCCAGCATTTT; CDR3: CSAASNSNQPQHF
size: -; V: TRBV5-8; D: -; J: TRBJ2-7; DNA: TGTGCCAGCAGCTTGAAGCTTGTCCCGACCTACGAGCAGTACTTC; CDR3: CASSLKLVPTYEQYF